The 8 T cell receptor beta chains below come from one sample, sequenced in a study of OX40 agonist ivuxolimab in advanced cancers. The table came from immunoSEQ multiplex PCR; TCRdb's copy has only in-frame clones and leaves some out. The sample lists some 81,000 clones; about nine tenths were seen once. The sequenced sample was CD4+ or CD8+ T cells sorted from blood, obtained in a trial of the OX40 agonist ivuxolimab. These receptors were collected from an adult with an advanced solid tumor such as melanoma, head and neck, liver or kidney cancer.

J is TRBJ2-7 and V is TRBV30, with 8 bases that match TRBD2. Germline lookup yields CDR1 GTSNPN and CDR2 SVGIG (reference sequence). Unmatched junction bases numbered 13, after V lost 5 bases and J lost 4 bases. The CDR3 has 15 residues. The chain's CDR3 is CAWHLRREGRYEQYF. The CDR3 bases are TGTGCCTGGCACCTCCGACGGGAGGGCCGTTACGAGCAGTACTTC.

This rearrangement joins TRBV27 to TRBJ1-2, with 10 bases identical to TRBD1. The CDR3 runs to 14 residues. V lost 5 bases to trimming and J lost 6 bases; unmatched junction nucleotides: 6. Per the germline V gene, CDR1 is MNHEY and CDR2 is SMNVEV (reference sequence). Here the CDR3 DNA reads TGTGCCAGCAGTCAAGGGACAGGGGATAATGGCTACACCTTC. Translated, it gives CASSQGTGDNGYTF.

A word on this clone: At one boundary the junction diverges from the germline segment, which might be a read error. The chain carries TRBV5-1 and TRBJ2-7; 7 nucleotides line up with TRBD2. The V gene's germline CDR1 is SGHRS and CDR2 YFSETQ. The CDR3 sequence is 13 residues long. The CDR3 here is CASSLEEGSGYTF. The CDR3 DNA follows: TGCGCCAGCAGCTTGGAGGAGGGTAGCGGGTATACCTTC.

V gene TRBV6-1 combines with J gene TRBJ2-7, with a weak D call TRBD2 (5 bases). From germline, CDR1 is MNHNS and CDR2 SASEGT. There are 13 residues in the CDR3. V shed 1 base and J shed 6 bases, with 10 bases lying between them. CDR3 in DNA: TGTGCCAGCAGTGAAGTGGCAGAGGGCGAGCAGTACTTC. It translates to CASSEVAEGEQYF.

The chain is built from TRBV5-1 and TRBJ2-7; 7 nucleotides line up with TRBD1. Germline trimming cut 3 bases from V and 2 bases from J; bases unmatched to any gene: 2. Germline CDR1 is SGHRS and CDR2 is YFSETQ. The CDR3 is 13 residues long. Written as DNA, the CDR3 is TGCGCCAGCAGCTCGACAGGGACCTACGAGCAGTACTTC. Amino acid sequence: CASSSTGTYEQYF.

This chain links TRBV4-2 with TRBJ1-2, with 9 bases matching TRBD1. The V gene's germline CDR1 is LGHNA and CDR2 YNFKEQ. This CDR3 region has 15 residues. Losses at the gene ends were 4 bases for V and 8 bases for J; bases not matched to a gene: 11. CDR3 nucleotides: TGTGCCAGCAGCCGAAATTTACAGGGGGCGGACGGCTACACCTTC. The encoded protein is CASSRNLQGADGYTF.

This clone was seen a handful of times. V and J are TRBV2 and TRBJ2-5; no firm D call. The CDR3 runs to 11 residues. CDR1 SNHLY and CDR2 FYNNEI come from the germline V gene. Trimming removed 3 bases at V and 5 bases at J, with 4 bases between. CDR3: CASSEGETQYF. As DNA, the CDR3 is TGTGCCAGCAGTGAGGGTGAGACCCAGTACTTC.

The chain recombines TRBV10-2 with TRBJ1-5; D might be TRBD1 (6 bases). The CDR3 spans 13 residues. Germline values: CDR1 WSHSY, CDR2 SAAADI. V lost 6 bases and J lost 4, with 10 bases in between. The CDR3 nucleotides read TGCGCCAGCAGGGACAGTCTGAATCAGCCCCAGCATTTT. Translation gives CASRDSLNQPQHF.